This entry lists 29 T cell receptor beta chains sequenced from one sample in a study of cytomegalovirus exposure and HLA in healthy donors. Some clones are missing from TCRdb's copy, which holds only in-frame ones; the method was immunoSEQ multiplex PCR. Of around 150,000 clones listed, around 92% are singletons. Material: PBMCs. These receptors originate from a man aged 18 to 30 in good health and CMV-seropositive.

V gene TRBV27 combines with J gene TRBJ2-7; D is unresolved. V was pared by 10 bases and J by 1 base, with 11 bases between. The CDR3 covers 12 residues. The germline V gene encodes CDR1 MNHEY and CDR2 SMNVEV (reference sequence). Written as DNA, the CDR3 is TGTGCCACACACTCAGGATCCTACGAGCAGTACTTC. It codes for CATHSGSYEQYF.

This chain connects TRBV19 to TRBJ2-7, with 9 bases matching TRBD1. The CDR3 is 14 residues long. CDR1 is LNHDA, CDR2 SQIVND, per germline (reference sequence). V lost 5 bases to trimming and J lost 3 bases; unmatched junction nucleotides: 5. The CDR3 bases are TGTGCCAGTAGTCCATGGACAGGGGACTACGAGCAGTACTTC. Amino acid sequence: CASSPWTGDYEQYF.

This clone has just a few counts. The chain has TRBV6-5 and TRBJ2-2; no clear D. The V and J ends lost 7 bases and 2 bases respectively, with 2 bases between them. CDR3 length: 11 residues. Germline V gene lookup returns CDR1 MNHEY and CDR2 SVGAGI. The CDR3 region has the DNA TGTGCCAGCACTAACACCGGGGAGCTGTTTTTT. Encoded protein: CASTNTGELFF.

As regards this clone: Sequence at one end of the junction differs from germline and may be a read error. CDR3 residues: CATWTGTSGKPQEAQYF. Written as DNA, the CDR3 is TGTGCCACCTGGACCGGGACTAGCGGGAAGCCCCAAGAGGCCCAGTACTTC. V usage is TRBV5-3 and J usage is TRBJ2-5; 13 nucleotides agree with TRBD2. TRBV5-3 is treated as an ORF (open reading frame) with a function not yet certain. The CDR3 extends over 17 amino acids.

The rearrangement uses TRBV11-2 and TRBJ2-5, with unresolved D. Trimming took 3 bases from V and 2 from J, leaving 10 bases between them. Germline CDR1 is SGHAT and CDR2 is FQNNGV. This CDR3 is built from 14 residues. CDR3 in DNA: TGTGCCAGCAGCTTCGCGACACATCAAGAGACCCAGTACTTC. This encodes CASSFATHQETQYF.

The CDR3 spells CASSQVPHPDSSGNTIYF. The CDR3 coding sequence is TGTGCCAGCAGCCAAGTCCCACACCCCGACAGCTCTGGAAACACCATATATTTT. The V call is TRBV14, the J call TRBJ1-3; TRBD1 might be the D (5 bases). Per the germline V gene, CDR1 is SGHDN and CDR2 is FVKESK. V dropped 1 base and J dropped 0 bases, with 16 bases sitting between them. The CDR3 is 18 amino acids.

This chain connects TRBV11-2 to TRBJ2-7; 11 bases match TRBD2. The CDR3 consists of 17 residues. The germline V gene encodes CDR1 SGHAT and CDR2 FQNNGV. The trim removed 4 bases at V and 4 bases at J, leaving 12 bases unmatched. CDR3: CASSSLTSGRIVYEQYF. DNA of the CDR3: TGTGCCAGCAGCTCCCTAACTAGCGGGAGAATAGTGTACGAGCAGTACTTC.

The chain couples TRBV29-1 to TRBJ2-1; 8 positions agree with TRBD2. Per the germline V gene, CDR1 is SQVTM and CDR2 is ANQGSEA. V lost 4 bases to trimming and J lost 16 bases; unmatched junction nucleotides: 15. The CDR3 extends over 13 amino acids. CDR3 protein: CSVVPSSGGPSFF. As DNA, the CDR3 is TGCAGCGTTGTCCCATCGTCGGGAGGGCCTAGTTTCTTC.

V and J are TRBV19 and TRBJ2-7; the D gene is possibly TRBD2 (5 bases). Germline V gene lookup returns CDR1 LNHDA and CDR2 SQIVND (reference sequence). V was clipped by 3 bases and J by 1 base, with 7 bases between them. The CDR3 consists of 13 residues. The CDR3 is CASSIEGSYEQYF. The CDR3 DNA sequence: TGTGCCAGTAGTATCGAGGGTTCCTACGAGCAGTACTTC.

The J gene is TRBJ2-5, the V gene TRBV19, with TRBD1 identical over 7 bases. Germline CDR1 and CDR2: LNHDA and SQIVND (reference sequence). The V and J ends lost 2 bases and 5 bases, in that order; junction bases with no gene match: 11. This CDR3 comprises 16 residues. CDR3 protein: CASSIRSRTGWETQYF. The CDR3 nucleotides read TGTGCCAGTAGTATACGTTCCCGGACAGGTTGGGAGACCCAGTACTTC.

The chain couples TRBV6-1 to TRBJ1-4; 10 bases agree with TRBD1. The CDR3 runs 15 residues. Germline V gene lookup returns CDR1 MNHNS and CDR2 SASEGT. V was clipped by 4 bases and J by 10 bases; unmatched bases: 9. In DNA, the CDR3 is TGTGCCAGCAGTGCAATTGGACAGGGGGGTGTAAAACTGTTTTTT. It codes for CASSAIGQGGVKLFF.

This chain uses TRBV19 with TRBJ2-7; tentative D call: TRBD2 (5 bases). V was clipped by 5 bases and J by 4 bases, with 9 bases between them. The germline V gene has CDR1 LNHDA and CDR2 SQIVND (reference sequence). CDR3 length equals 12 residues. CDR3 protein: CASSGLAYEQYF. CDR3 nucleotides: TGTGCCAGTAGTGGCCTAGCTTACGAGCAGTACTTC. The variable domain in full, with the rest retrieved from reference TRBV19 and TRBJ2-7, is DGGITQSPKYLFRKEGQNVTLSCEQNLNHDAMYWYRQDPGQGLRLIYYSQIVNDFQKGDIAEGYSVSREKKESFPLTVTSAQKNPTAFYLCASSGLAYEQYFGPGTRLTVT.

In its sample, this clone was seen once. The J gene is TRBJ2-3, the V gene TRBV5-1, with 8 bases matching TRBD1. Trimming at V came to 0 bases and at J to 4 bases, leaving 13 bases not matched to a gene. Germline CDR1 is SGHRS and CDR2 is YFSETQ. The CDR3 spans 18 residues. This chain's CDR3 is CASSLAGPGTGGSDTQYF. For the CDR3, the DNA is TGCGCCAGCAGCTTGGCGGGCCCCGGGACAGGTGGGTCAGATACGCAGTATTTT. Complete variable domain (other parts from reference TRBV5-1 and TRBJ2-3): KAGVTQTPRYLIKTRGQQVTLSCSPISGHRSVSWYQQTPGQGLQFLFEYFSETQRNKGNFPGRFSGRQFSNSRSEMNVSTLELGDSALYLCASSLAGPGTGGSDTQYFGPGTRLTVL.

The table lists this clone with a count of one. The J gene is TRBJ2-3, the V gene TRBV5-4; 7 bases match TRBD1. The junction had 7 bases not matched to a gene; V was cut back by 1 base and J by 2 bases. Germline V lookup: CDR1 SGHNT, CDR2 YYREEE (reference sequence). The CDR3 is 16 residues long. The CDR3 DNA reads TGTGCCAGCAGCTTGTTGGGACAGACGACCACAGATACGCAGTATTTT. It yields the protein CASSLLGQTTTDTQYF.

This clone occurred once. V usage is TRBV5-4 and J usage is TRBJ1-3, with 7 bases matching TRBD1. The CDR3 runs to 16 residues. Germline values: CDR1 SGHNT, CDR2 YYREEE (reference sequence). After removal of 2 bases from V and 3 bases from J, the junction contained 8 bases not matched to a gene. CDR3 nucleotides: TGTGCCAGCAGCTTAGGGGGCCAGAGCATTGGAAACACCATATATTTT. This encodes CASSLGGQSIGNTIYF.

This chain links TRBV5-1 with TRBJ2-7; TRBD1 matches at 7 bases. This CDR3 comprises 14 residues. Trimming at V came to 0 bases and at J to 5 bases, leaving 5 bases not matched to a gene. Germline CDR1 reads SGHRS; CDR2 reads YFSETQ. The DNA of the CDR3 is TGCGCCAGCAGCTTGGGACAGGGTATCGACGAGCAGTACTTC. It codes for CASSLGQGIDEQYF.

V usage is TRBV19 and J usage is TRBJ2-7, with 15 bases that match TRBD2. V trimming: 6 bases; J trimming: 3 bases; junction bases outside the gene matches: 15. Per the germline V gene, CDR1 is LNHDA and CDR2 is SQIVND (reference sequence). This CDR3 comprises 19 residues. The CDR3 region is CASSLTTGTSGRIVYEQYF. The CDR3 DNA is TGTGCCAGTAGCCTTACAACCGGGACTAGCGGGAGGATAGTCTACGAGCAGTACTTC.

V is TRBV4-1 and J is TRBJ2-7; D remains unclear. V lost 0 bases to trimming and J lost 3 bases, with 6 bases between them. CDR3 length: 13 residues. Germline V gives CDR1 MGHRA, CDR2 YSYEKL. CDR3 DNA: TGCGCCAGCAGCCAAGATCGCGGCTACGAGCAGTACTTC. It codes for CASSQDRGYEQYF.

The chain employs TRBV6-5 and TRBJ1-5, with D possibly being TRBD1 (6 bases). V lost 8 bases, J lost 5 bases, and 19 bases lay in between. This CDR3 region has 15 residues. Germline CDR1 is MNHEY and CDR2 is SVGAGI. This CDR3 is CASLRGGRIDQPQHF. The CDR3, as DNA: TGTGCCAGCCTCCGAGGGGGAAGGATCGATCAGCCCCAGCATTTT.

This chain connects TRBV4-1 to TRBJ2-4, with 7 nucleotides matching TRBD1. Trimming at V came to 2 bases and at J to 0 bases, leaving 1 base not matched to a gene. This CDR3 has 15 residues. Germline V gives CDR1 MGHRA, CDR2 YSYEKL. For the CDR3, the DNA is TGCGCCAGCAGCCAAACAGGGGTAGCCAAAAACATTCAGTACTTC. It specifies CASSQTGVAKNIQYF.

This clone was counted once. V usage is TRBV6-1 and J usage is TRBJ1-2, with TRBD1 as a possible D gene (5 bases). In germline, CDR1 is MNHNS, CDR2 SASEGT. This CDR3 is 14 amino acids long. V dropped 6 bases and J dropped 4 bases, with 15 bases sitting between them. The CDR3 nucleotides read TGTGCCAGCAGGGTCTGGGGGGGGACCTATGGCTACACCTTC. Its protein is CASRVWGGTYGYTF.

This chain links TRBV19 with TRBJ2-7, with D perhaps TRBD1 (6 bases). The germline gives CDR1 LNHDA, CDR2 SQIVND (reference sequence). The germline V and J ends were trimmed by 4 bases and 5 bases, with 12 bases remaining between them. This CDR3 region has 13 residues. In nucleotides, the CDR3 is TGTGCCAGTAGTACAACAGGGTCCCACGAGCAGTACTTC. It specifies CASSTTGSHEQYF.

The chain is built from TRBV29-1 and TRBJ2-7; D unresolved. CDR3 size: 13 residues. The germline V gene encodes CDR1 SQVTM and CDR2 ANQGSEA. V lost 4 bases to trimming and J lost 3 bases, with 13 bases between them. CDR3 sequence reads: CSVVAAGGYEQYF. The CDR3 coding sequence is TGCAGCGTTGTAGCAGCCGGCGGCTACGAGCAGTACTTC.

CDR3 sequence (DNA): TGTGCCAGCAGAGCGGGAGGAGGGTCCTACGAGCAGTACTTC. It codes for CASRAGGGSYEQYF. The V gene is TRBV11-2, the J gene TRBJ2-7, with TRBD2 matching 9 bases. This CDR3 is 14 amino acids long. V was pared by 6 bases and J by 1 base, with 4 bases of the junction left unmatched. Germline V lookup: CDR1 SGHAT, CDR2 FQNNGV.

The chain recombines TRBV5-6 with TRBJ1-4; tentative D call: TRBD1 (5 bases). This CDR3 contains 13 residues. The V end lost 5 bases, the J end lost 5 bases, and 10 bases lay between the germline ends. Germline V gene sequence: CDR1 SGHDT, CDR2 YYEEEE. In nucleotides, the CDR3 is TGTGCCAGCAGAAAACAGGTCAATGAAAAACTGTTTTTT. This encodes CASRKQVNEKLFF.

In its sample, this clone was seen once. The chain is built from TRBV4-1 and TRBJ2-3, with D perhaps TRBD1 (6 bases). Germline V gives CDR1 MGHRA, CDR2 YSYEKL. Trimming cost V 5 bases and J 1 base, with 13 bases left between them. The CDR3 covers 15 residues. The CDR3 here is CASSEQGSGTDTQYF. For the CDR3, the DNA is TGCGCCAGCAGCGAACAGGGTTCTGGCACAGATACGCAGTATTTT.

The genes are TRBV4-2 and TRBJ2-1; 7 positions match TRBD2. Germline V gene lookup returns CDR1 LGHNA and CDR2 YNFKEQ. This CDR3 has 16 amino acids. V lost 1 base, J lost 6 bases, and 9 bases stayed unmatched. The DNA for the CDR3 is TGTGCCAGCAGCCAAGGGGTAGCGGGCAGTCTCAATGAGCAGTTCTTC. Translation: CASSQGVAGSLNEQFF.

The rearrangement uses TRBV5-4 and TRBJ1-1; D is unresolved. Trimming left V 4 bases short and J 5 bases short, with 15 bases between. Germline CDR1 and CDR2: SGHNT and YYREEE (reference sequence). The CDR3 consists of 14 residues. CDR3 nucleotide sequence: TGTGCCAGCAGCGTCGACACAGTGTCGACTGAAGCTTTCTTT. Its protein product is CASSVDTVSTEAFF.

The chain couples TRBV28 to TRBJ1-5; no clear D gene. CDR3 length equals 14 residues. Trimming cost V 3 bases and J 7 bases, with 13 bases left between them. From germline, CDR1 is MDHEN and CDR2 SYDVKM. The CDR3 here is CASSLIGSGQPQHF. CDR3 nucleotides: TGTGCCAGCAGTTTGATAGGGAGTGGGCAGCCCCAGCATTTT. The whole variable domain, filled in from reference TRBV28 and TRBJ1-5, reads DVKVTQSSRYLVKRTGEKVFLECVQDMDHENMFWYRQDPGLGLRLIYFSYDVKMKEKGDIPEGYSVSREKKERFSLILESASTNQTSMYLCASSLIGSGQPQHFGDGTRLSIL.